Shown below are 25 T cell receptor beta chains from a single sample sequenced in a study of blood T cell repertoires in COVID-19 (dated by TCRdb to 2020 to 2021). Library construction relied on the immunoSEQ multiplex PCR assay. TCRdb stores this immuneACCESS table with in-frame sequences only. Part of the clones is absent; in the studies checked, under half of the shortfall reflects unresolved V genes, and no reason is known for the rest. This sample comprises roughly 240,000 clones, less than 90% of them detected only once. Clones ranked in the top ten supply about 4.3% of the sample. The sample consisted of peripheral blood. The receptors stem from a man aged 55-75 years who had recovered from COVID-19.

The chain carries TRBV6-1 and TRBJ1-6; tentatively, D is TRBD1 (6 bases). Germline V gene lookup returns CDR1 MNHNS and CDR2 SASEGT. The CDR3 spans 17 residues. V was shortened by 2 bases and J by 8 bases, with 19 bases between the two germline ends. CDR3 protein: CASSERGGAGADSPLHF. CDR3 sequence (DNA): TGTGCCAGCAGTGAAAGGGGGGGGGCAGGCGCCGATTCACCCCTCCACTTT.

This chain uses TRBV7-4 with TRBJ1-6, with D hard to call. The germline gives CDR1 SGHVT, CDR2 SQSDAQ. The CDR3 totals 12 residues. V dropped 6 bases and J dropped 9 bases, with 9 bases sitting between them. The CDR3 DNA is TGTGCCAGCAGAAACATAAGTTCACCCCTCCACTTT. Protein product: CASRNISSPLHF.

The rearrangement uses TRBV9 and TRBJ2-3, with D possibly matching TRBD2 (5 bases). V was shortened by 3 bases and J by 6 bases, with 14 bases between the two germline ends. The CDR3 loop spans 14 amino acids. Per germline, CDR1 SGDLS and CDR2 YYNGEE. The CDR3: CASSGGNTLDTQYF. CDR3 in DNA: TGTGCCAGCAGCGGAGGGAACACACTTGATACGCAGTATTTT.

The chain links TRBV18 to TRBJ1-2; a weak D match, TRBD1 (5 bases). V was pared by 5 bases and J by 4 bases, with 8 bases between. The CDR3 consists of 12 residues. Germline CDR1 reads KGHSH; CDR2 reads LQKENI. This CDR3 is CASSDQGYGYTF. CDR3 sequence (DNA): TGTGCCAGCTCAGATCAGGGCTATGGCTACACCTTC.

The rearrangement uses TRBV19 and TRBJ2-5, with TRBD2 matching over 7 bases. Looked up from germline, CDR1 is LNHDA and CDR2 is SQIVND (reference sequence). V lost 4 bases, J lost 4 bases, and 9 bases stayed unmatched. The CDR3 has 15 amino acids. The CDR3 DNA sequence: TGTGCCAGTAGTACCCTCCCGGGAGGCGGAGAGACCCAGTACTTC. It codes for CASSTLPGGGETQYF.

The rearrangement joins TRBV7-9 to TRBJ2-7; 10 bases are shared with TRBD2. Germline lookup yields CDR1 SEHNR and CDR2 FQNEAQ (reference sequence). The V and J ends lost 5 bases and 2 bases, in that order; junction bases with no gene match: 18. The CDR3 totals 19 residues. Written as DNA, the CDR3 is TGTGCCAGCAGCCCTCTTTTTAAGGCTAGCGGGAGAATGGCCTACGAGCAGTACTTC. Residues: CASSPLFKASGRMAYEQYF.

The CDR3 region has the DNA TGTGCCAGCAGCTCCGGTGACAAGCCTCCCTACGAGCAGTACTTC. It encodes CASSSGDKPPYEQYF. V is TRBV11-2 and J is TRBJ2-7; D gene uncertain. CDR1 is SGHAT and CDR2 is FQNNGV in the germline V gene. Trimming stripped 4 bases from V and 2 bases from J, with 15 bases between. This CDR3 spans 15 amino acids.

V is TRBV7-2 and J is TRBJ1-2; TRBD1 matches 8 bases. Germline values: CDR1 SGHTA, CDR2 FQGNSA. The junction had 4 bases not matched to a gene; V was cut back by 1 base and J by 3 bases. CDR3 length: 15 residues. CDR3 nucleotides: TGTGCCAGCAGCTTAGAACAGGGGGTTTACTATGGCTACACCTTC. Amino acids: CASSLEQGVYYGYTF.

The chain carries TRBV25-1 and TRBJ2-7; 10 bases match TRBD2. The CDR3 extends over 13 amino acids. Trimming at V came to 8 bases and at J to 2 bases, leaving 3 bases not matched to a gene. The germline CDR1 and CDR2 sequences are MGHDK and SYGVNS. The DNA for the CDR3 is TGTGCCAGCGCACTAGCGGGAACCTACGAGCAGTACTTC. Translated: CASALAGTYEQYF.

The rearrangement links TRBV5-1 to TRBJ2-1, with TRBD2 matching 14 bases. The V gene's germline CDR1 is SGHRS and CDR2 YFSETQ. Trimming removed 3 bases from V and 5 bases from J; junction bases left unmatched: 1. This CDR3 is built from 15 residues. CDR3 loop: CASSWGLAGDNEQFF. The CDR3 DNA follows: TGCGCCAGCAGCTGGGGACTAGCGGGGGACAATGAGCAGTTCTTC.

This clone came up once. The chain couples TRBV19 to TRBJ2-1; TRBD1 is a possible D gene (6 bases). Germline lookup yields CDR1 LNHDA and CDR2 SQIVND (reference sequence). The CDR3 extends over 14 amino acids. The V gene lost 6 bases and the J gene lost 5 bases, with 14 bases spanning the gap. The chain's CDR3 is CASRLQGSHNEQFF. In DNA, the CDR3 is TGTGCCAGTAGGTTACAGGGTAGTCACAATGAGCAGTTCTTC.

The chain combines TRBV7-8 with TRBJ2-7; D ambiguous. The CDR3 spans 15 residues. V lost 2 bases and J 1 base, leaving 12 bases between the germline ends. Germline CDR1 is SGHVS and CDR2 is FQNEAQ. The CDR3 loop reads CASSLTQTPSYEQYF. CDR3 sequence (DNA): TGTGCCAGCAGCTTAACCCAAACACCATCCTACGAGCAGTACTTC. The full variable domain, in which reference TRBV7-8 and TRBJ2-7 provide the parts outside the CDR3, is GAGVSQSPRYKVAKRGQDVALRCDPISGHVSLFWYQQALGQGPEFLTYFQNEAQLDKSGLPSDRFFAERPEGSVSTLKIQRTQQEDSAVYLCASSLTQTPSYEQYFGPGTRLTVT.

This sequence joins TRBV18 and TRBJ2-7; no reliable D call. Germline V CDR1 and CDR2: KGHSH, LQKENI. CDR3 length equals 10 residues. The V gene lost 6 bases and the J gene lost 3 bases, with 3 bases spanning the gap. The CDR3 nucleotides are TGTGCCAGCTCTCTCTACGAGCAGTACTTC. Translating it yields CASSLYEQYF. Filled out from reference TRBV18 and TRBJ2-7, the complete variable domain reads NAGVMQNPRHLVRRRGQEARLRCSPMKGHSHVYWYRQLPEEGLKFMVYLQKENIIDESGMPKERFSAEFPKEGPSILRIQQVVRGDSAAYFCASSLYEQYFGPGTRLTVT.

The genes are TRBV19 and TRBJ2-1, with a tentative D call TRBD2 (7 bases). Germline CDR1 is LNHDA and CDR2 is SQIVND (reference sequence). Trimming stripped 9 bases from V and 8 bases from J, with 20 bases between. CDR3 length: 14 amino acids. As DNA, the CDR3 is TGTGCCAGCGCCAAAGGGGGGGCTGACGATGAGCAGTTCTTC. It encodes CASAKGGADDEQFF.

The chain combines TRBV4-1 with TRBJ2-3, with 7 positions matching TRBD2. The CDR3 has 14 residues. Per the germline V gene, CDR1 is MGHRA and CDR2 is YSYEKL. With V trimmed by 4 bases and J by 2 bases, 3 bases remained unmatched. The CDR3 coding sequence is TGCGCCAGCAGCCCCCTAGCGGACACAGATACGCAGTATTTT. Protein sequence: CASSPLADTDTQYF.

This clone was observed a handful of times. The J gene is TRBJ1-2, the V gene TRBV3-1 (or the pseudogene TRBV3-2); a possible D gene is TRBD1 (5 bases). The CDR3 contains 15 residues. CDR1 is LGHDT and CDR2 is YNNKEL in the germline V gene (reference sequence). V was shortened by 3 bases and J by 7 bases, with 18 bases between the two germline ends. The CDR3 protein is CASSQGRSAHSGYTF. The DNA for the CDR3 is TGTGCCAGCAGCCAGGGGCGCTCAGCCCATTCTGGCTACACCTTC.

This clone was counted once. The J gene is TRBJ2-5, the V gene TRBV25-1; D is unclear. Germline V gene sequence: CDR1 MGHDK, CDR2 SYGVNS. The ends were cut back, 4 bases at V and 5 bases at J, with 11 bases in the middle. This CDR3 is 13 amino acids long. The CDR3 DNA is TGTGCCAGCAGTGGAACAAATTGGGAGACCCAGTACTTC. Amino acids: CASSGTNWETQYF.

The chain combines TRBV4-1 with TRBJ2-4; D gene unclear. The germline gives CDR1 MGHRA, CDR2 YSYEKL. This CDR3 is built from 17 residues. V was trimmed by 3 bases and J by 0 bases, leaving 15 bases between them. The CDR3, as DNA: TGCGCCAGCAGCCAGATGGCAGAAATGTTAGCCAAAAACATTCAGTACTTC. Residues: CASSQMAEMLAKNIQYF.

This chain links TRBV9 with TRBJ2-7; D not resolved. The CDR3 is 14 amino acids. Deletions cut 0 bases from V and 2 bases from J, with 9 bases between. Germline CDR1 SGDLS, CDR2 YYNGEE. CDR3 amino acids: CASSVGTAPYEQYF. CDR3 sequence (DNA): TGTGCCAGCAGCGTAGGCACTGCCCCCTACGAGCAGTACTTC. The variable domain in full, completed from reference TRBV9 and TRBJ2-7, reads DSGVTQTPKHLITATGQRVTLRCSPRSGDLSVYWYQQSLDQGLQFLIQYYNGEERAKGNILERFSAQQFPDLHSELNLSSLELGDSALYFCASSVGTAPYEQYFGPGTRLTVT.

This chain uses TRBV5-1 with TRBJ1-1, with TRBD1 matching over 9 bases. Germline V lookup: CDR1 SGHRS, CDR2 YFSETQ. The J segment lost 0 bases and the V segment lost 3 bases, leaving 6 bases of the junction unmatched. This CDR3 has 16 residues. CDR3 loop: CASSSGQGRMNTEAFF. In DNA, the CDR3 is TGCGCCAGCAGCTCGGGACAGGGACGGATGAACACTGAAGCTTTCTTT.

Here the CDR3 reads CASSGGGRGETQYF. CDR3 nucleotide sequence: TGTGCCAGCAGTGGCGGGGGGCGAGGAGAGACCCAGTACTTC. This sequence joins TRBV2 and TRBJ2-5, with 8 bases matching TRBD2. CDR3 size: 14 residues. Germline CDR1 SNHLY, CDR2 FYNNEI. V lost 4 bases to trimming and J lost 4 bases; unmatched junction nucleotides: 5.

The rearrangement links TRBV19 to TRBJ2-1; 9 positions agree with TRBD2. V shed 6 bases, J shed 1 base, and the junction held 4 bases outside the gene matches. The CDR3 extends over 15 amino acids. Germline CDR1 is LNHDA and CDR2 is SQIVND (reference sequence). CDR3: CASRRTSESYNEQFF. The CDR3 nucleotides are TGTGCCAGTAGGAGGACTAGCGAATCCTACAATGAGCAGTTCTTC.

In this sample, this clone turned up once. This chain connects TRBV5-1 to TRBJ2-1, with 11 bases lining up with TRBD2. The CDR3 is 17 residues long. Losses at the gene ends were 0 bases for V and 0 bases for J; bases not matched to a gene: 2. Per the germline V gene, CDR1 is SGHRS and CDR2 is YFSETQ. This CDR3 reads CASSLVGTSGSYNEQFF. For the CDR3, the DNA is TGCGCCAGCAGCTTGGTAGGGACTAGCGGCTCCTACAATGAGCAGTTCTTC.

The genes are TRBV5-1 and TRBJ2-3; possibly TRBD1 for D (5 bases). In germline, CDR1 is SGHRS, CDR2 YFSETQ. V lost 0 bases and J lost 6, with 11 bases in between. CDR3 length: 14 amino acids. CDR3 amino acids: CASSLEVPGDTQYF. Written as DNA, the CDR3 is TGCGCCAGCAGCTTGGAGGTCCCAGGGGATACGCAGTATTTT.

The count of this clone is one. V is TRBV28 and J is TRBJ2-2; TRBD2 is a possible D gene (7 bases). With 6 bases removed from V and 3 bases from J, the gap between germline ends came to 17 bases. Per germline, CDR1 MDHEN and CDR2 SYDVKM. The CDR3 runs to 16 residues. CDR3 sequence reads: CASSTTRGAYTGELFF. CDR3 nucleotide sequence: TGTGCCAGCAGCACAACCCGGGGGGCTTACACCGGGGAGCTGTTTTTT.